What follows is one T cell receptor beta chain and its context. Read coverage stops 3 residues before the CDR3 terminus; the germline J gene supplies the remainder. Produced via immunoSEQ multiplex PCR; TCRdb's table is partial and in-frame only. This sample carries over 25,000 clones, with under 20% going to the ten biggest clones. The sample comes from a study of T cells in women clearing cervical HPV infection. Overall study context: Controls gave blood once infection was undetectable; cases at lesion identification.

CDR3 length: 18 amino acids. The trim removed 5 bases at V and 3 bases at J, leaving 13 bases unmatched. The receptor's source is a woman between 18 and 70 years old with a cervical HPV16 infection that either progressed to CIN3+ or cleared (not recorded which). The specimen was blood buffy coat. The chain joins TRBV12-3 or TRBV12-4 to TRBJ2-6; TRBD1 agrees at 7 bases. Incomplete CDR3 DNA: TGTGCCAGCAGTCTCGGGACAGCTAAAGGGAGTGGGGCCAACGTC. Encoded protein: CASSLGTAKGSGANV. The full CDR3 reads CASSLGTAKGSGANVLTF.